This is a list of T cell receptor beta chains from one sample in a study of long-term antiretroviral therapy in people with HIV. Method: immunoSEQ multiplex PCR; TCRdb's copy keeps in-frame clones and lacks some. The sample includes tens of thousands of clones, roughly three quarters of them seen just once. Sequencing was performed on unsorted PBMCs, taken 3.1 years after starting antiretroviral therapy. The receptors were gathered from a woman aged 45 to 65 with HIV. The CDR3 runs from the conserved cysteine through the conserved F or W.

>TRBV19|13
CASSNGGPTEAFF
>TRBV4-2|16
CASRPGSGGAMDTQYF
>TRBV4-1|15
CASSQLPTGPQPQHF
>TRBV6-5|16
CASSYSRTGGNYGYTF
>TRBV4-2|14
CASSQVGLNTEAFF
>TRBV6-5|15
CASTPIFRGRDGYTF
>TRBV27|15
CASRNNRGSNSPLHF
>TRBV5-1|15
CASSLGDRGRGSAFF
>TRBV9|15
CASSPSGGSNQPQHF
>TRBV11-2|14
CASSLPQGAYEQYF
>TRBV27|16
CASSNRDRATLYGYTF
>TRBV4-1|14
CASSQSWGEPLQFF
>TRBV11-3|16
CASSLGIQVPTGELFF
>TRBV2|12
CASGGEVETQYF
>TRBV27|15
CASSFSGQALRAQYF
>TRBV10-1|18
CASSLRDTSGYSNQPQHF
>TRBV27|13
CASSLSIVEPMFF
>TRBV27|12
CASTGASNEQFF
>TRBV9|16
CASSVRDFGGAGEQYF
>TRBV29-1|13
CSIGSIDGGELFF